This T cell receptor (beta chain) was identified during a study of regulatory T cells in long-lasting Graves disease. The time point was: persistent/refractory GD, antithyroid drugs over 5 years with positive TRAb. Extracted PBMC RNA gave rise to the TCR library. Graves' disease was diagnosed by American Thyroid Association guidelines. With 3 bases clipped from V and 2 bases from J, the junction kept 8 bases outside the gene matches. Germline lookup yields CDR1 MDHEN and CDR2 SYDVKM. This CDR3 has 17 amino acids. Construction of TCR beta libraries relied on iRepertoire HTBI primers and on Arm-PCR targeting CDR3 regions. TCRdb reanalysed the multiplex PCR reads using MiXCR and keeps one entry per CDR3 protein. Of 300,000 to 500,000 distinct CDR3 sequences listed, roughly 20% are singletons.

This material consisted of peripheral blood mononuclear cells (PBMCs), taken when the disease was refractory, from a patient treated with antithyroid drugs. The TCR sequence derives from a female donor with Graves disease. The rearrangement links TRBV28 to TRBJ2-3; the match to TRBD2 covers 10 bases. The CDR3 is CASSLGLATLSTDTQYF. The CDR3 DNA is TGTGCCAGCAGTTTGGGACTAGCGACCCTCTCCACAGATACGCAGTATTTT.